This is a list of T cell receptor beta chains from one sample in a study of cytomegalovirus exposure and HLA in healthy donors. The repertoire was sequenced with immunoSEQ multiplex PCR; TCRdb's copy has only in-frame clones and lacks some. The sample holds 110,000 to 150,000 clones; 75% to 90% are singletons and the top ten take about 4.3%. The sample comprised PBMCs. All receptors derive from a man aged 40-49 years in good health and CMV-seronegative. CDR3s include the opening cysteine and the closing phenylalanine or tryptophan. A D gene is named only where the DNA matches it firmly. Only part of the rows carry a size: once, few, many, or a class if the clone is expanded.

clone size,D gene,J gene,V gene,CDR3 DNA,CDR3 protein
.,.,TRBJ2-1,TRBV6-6,TGTGCCAGCACCCAACTCTCCTACAATGAGCAGTTCTTC,CASTQLSYNEQFF
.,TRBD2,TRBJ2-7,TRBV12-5,TGTGCTAGTGGATCGCGGGGGGCAGGCGAGCAGTACTTC,CASGSRGAGEQYF
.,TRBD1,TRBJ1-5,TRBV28,TGTGCCAGCAGAGACTGGACAGGGGAAGTTTATCAGCCCCAGCATTTT,CASRDWTGEVYQPQHF
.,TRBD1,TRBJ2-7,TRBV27,TGTGCCAGCAGTTTCGACAGGGTGTCGGCTTTGACCTACGAGCAGTACTTC,CASSFDRVSALTYEQYF
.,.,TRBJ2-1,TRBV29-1,TGCAGCGTTGGAGCAGGGCAGTTCGGTGAGCAGTTCTTC,CSVGAGQFGEQFF
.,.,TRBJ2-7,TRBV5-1,TGCGCCAGCAGCTTGCCTTCGGACGAGCAGTACTTC,CASSLPSDEQYF
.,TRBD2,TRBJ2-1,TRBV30,TGTGCCTGGAGCACTAGCGGGGGGAGTGAGCAGTTCTTC,CAWSTSGGSEQFF
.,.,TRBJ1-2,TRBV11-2,TGTGCCAGCAGCTTCCAGGGAGGGGATGGCTACACCTTC,CASSFQGGDGYTF
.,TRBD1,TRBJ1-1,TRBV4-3,TGCGCCAGCAGCCAACCCCGCCGGACAGGGTCTGAAGCTTTCTTT,CASSQPRRTGSEAFF
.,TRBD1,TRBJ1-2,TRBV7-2,TGTGCCAGCAGCTTAGCGCTGGCAGGGGGCAGCTATGGCTACACCTTC,CASSLALAGGSYGYTF
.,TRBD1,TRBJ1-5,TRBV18,TGTGCCAGCTCACCGGGACAGGGGGCCGTTCAGCCCCAGCATTTT,CASSPGQGAVQPQHF
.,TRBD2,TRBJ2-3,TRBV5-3,TGTGCCAGAAGCTTGGCCACGGCGGGGGGGCGTGGAGATACGCAGTATTTT,CARSLATAGGRGDTQYF
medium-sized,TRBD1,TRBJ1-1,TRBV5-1,TGCGCCAGCAGTACGACAGGGATGGAGCACACTGAAGCTTTCTTT,CASSTTGMEHTEAFF
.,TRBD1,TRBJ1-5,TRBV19,TGTGCCAGTAGAGACAGAGTGACAGGGGATAGCAATCAGCCCCAGCATTTT,CASRDRVTGDSNQPQHF
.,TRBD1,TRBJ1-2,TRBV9,TGTGCCAGCAGCTTGACAGGGGATGGCTACACCTTC,CASSLTGDGYTF
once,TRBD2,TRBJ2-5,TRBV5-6,TGTGCCAGCAGCGCGGGGGGGCCTGGAGAGACCCAGTACTTC,CASSAGGPGETQYF
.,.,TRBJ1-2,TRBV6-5,TGTGCCAGCAGTTCAGTTGGCTATGGCTACACCTTC,CASSSVGYGYTF
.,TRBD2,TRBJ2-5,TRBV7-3,TGTGCCAGCGCGGAGCGGGGGAGGGAGACCCAGTACTTC,CASAERGRETQYF
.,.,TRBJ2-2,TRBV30,TGTGCCTGGAGTGGGTGGAGGGCGTACACCGGGGAGCTGTTTTTT,CAWSGWRAYTGELFF
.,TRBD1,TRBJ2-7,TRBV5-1,TGCGCCAGCAGCTCGATCGGGCGTGAGGGCAGGGGGAGTTACGAGCAGTACTTC,CASSSIGREGRGSYEQYF
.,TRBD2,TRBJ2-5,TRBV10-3,TGTGCCATCAGAAGCCCTAGCGGGGGAGCCAAAGGAGGAGAGACCCAGTACTTC,CAIRSPSGGAKGGETQYF
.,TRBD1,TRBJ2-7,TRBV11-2,TGTGCCAGCAGCTTAGCATACAGGGGGTCCTACGAGCAGTACTTC,CASSLAYRGSYEQYF
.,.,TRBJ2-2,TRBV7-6,TGTGCCAGCAGATTAGACACCAGGGAGCTGTTTTTT,CASRLDTRELFF
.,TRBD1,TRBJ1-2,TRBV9,TGTGCCAGCAGCGTTAACCGACAGGGCTCTTGGGGCTACACCTTC,CASSVNRQGSWGYTF
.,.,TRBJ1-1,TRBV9,TGTGCCAGCAGCAGCCTCGGTTGGGGGGTGGCTTTCTTT,CASSSLGWGVAFF
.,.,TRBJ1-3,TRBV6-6,TGTGCCAGCAGAAAACAGGGTACCGGAAACACCATATATTTT,CASRKQGTGNTIYF
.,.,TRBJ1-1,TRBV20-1,TGCAGTGCTCAATTCGGACAGGAAGCTTTCTTT,CSAQFGQEAFF
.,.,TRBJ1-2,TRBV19,TGTGCCAGTAGTATCGGAACAGGTTCCTATGGCTACACCTTC,CASSIGTGSYGYTF
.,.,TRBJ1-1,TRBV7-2,TGTGCCAGCAGCTTAATTCAGGGGAACACTGAAGCTTTCTTT,CASSLIQGNTEAFF
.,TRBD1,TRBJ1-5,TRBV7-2,TGTGCCAGCAGGTTCACTTGGGACAGTTATCAGCCCCAGCATTTT,CASRFTWDSYQPQHF
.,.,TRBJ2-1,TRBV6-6,TGTGCCAGCAGTTACTCTGAGGATGAGCAGTTCTTC,CASSYSEDEQFF
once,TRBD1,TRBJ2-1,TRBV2,TGTGCCAGCAGCCCCGGGACAGGCCGCTACAATGAGCAGTTCTTC,CASSPGTGRYNEQFF
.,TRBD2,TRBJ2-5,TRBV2,TGTGCCAGCAACCCCAGCGGGGGGGTAAAAGAGACCCAGTACTTC,CASNPSGGVKETQYF
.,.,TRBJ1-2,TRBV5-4,TGTGCCAGCAGCTTGTGGGACACAAGGTTCTATGGCTACACCTTC,CASSLWDTRFYGYTF
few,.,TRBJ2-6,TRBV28,TGTGCCAGCAGTTTATGGGGGACAGGGGCCAACGTCCTGACTTTC,CASSLWGTGANVLTF